The present T cell receptor beta chain was sequenced within a study of shared clonotypes between healthy human individuals. General observations from the study: What rarefaction showed was incomplete sorted-subset sequencing despite large depth. Estimated richness was generally greater in naive than memory subsets. Only blood was sampled, and tissue TCR repertoires likely differ from blood ones.

Germline trimming cut 2 bases from V and 7 bases from J; bases unmatched to any gene: 3. From germline, CDR1 is SEHNR and CDR2 FQNEAQ (reference sequence). The CDR3 spans 16 residues. In the sorted-subset replicate PCRs, 200 ng DNA, around 32,000 T cell genomes, was used. Generated by immunoSEQ multiplex PCR, the TCRdb table keeps only in-frame clones and is missing some. The table records fewer than 1.6 million clones, less than 99% of them present only once. This clone was seen once. The antigen is unknown. The sequenced sample consisted of naive CD4+ T cells sorted from blood. Subset here: CD45RA+ positively selected. V usage is TRBV7-9 and J usage is TRBJ2-3, with TRBD2 identical over 16 bases. The sequence was collected from a man younger than 40 in good health. This CDR3 reads CASSLKGLAGGNTQYF. DNA of the CDR3: TGTGCCAGCAGCTTAAAGGGACTAGCGGGAGGGAATACGCAGTATTTT.